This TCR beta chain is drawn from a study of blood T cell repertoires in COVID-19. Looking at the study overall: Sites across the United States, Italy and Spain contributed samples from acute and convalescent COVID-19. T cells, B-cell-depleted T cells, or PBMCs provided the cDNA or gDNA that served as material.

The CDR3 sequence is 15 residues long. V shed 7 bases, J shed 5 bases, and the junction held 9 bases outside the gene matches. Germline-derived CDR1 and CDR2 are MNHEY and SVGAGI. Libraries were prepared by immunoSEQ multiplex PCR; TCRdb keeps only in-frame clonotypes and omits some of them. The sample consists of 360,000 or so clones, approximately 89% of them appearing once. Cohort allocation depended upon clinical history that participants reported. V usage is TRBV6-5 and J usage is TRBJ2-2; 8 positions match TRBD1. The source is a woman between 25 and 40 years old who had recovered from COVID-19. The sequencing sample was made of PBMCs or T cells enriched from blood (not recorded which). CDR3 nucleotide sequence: TGTGCCAGCACCATTGGACAGGGTCGTACCGGGGAGCTGTTTTTT. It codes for CASTIGQGRTGELFF.